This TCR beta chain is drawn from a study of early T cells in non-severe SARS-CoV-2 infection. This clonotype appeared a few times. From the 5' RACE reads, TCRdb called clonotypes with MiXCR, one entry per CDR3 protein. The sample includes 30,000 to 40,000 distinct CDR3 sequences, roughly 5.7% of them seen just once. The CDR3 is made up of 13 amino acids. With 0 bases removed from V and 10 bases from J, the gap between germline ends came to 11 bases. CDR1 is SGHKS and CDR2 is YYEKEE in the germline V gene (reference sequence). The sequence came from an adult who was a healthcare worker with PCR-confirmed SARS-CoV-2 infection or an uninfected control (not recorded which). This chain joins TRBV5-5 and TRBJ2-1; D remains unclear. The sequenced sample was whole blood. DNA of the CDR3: TGTGCCAGCAGCTTGGAAGGGATCGGGGAGCAGTTCTTC. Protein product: CASSLEGIGEQFF.